These 8 T cell receptor beta chains originate from one sample sequenced in a study of long-term antiretroviral therapy in people with HIV. The assay used was immunoSEQ (version v3.0), run at survey level. Sequenced by immunoSEQ multiplex PCR; TCRdb stores in-frame clones only, minus some. The sample has some 31,000 clones, 65% to 80% seen once; the top ten hold under 8.5%. This material consisted of unsorted PBMCs, taken 3.1 years after starting antiretroviral therapy. The receptor set was obtained from a woman aged 45-65 years with HIV.

CDR3 sequence reads: CASSQVLSGPVGYGYTF. Written as DNA, the CDR3 is TGTGCCAGCAGCCAAGTCTTATCGGGTCCGGTGGGCTATGGCTACACCTTC. The chain is built from TRBV14 and TRBJ1-2; D is unresolved. CDR1 and CDR2 from the germline V gene are SGHDN and FVKESK. The CDR3 runs to 17 residues. Trimming left V 1 base short and J 4 bases short, with 19 bases between.

The chain employs TRBV30 and TRBJ1-1, with D unclear. Trimming took off 2 bases at V and 0 bases at J, with 7 bases between the two ends. The germline V gene encodes CDR1 GTSNPN and CDR2 SVGIG (reference sequence). The CDR3 covers 13 residues. CDR3 DNA sequence: TGTGCCTGGAGTCTTACAGTGAACACTGAAGCTTTCTTT. This encodes CAWSLTVNTEAFF.

The chain uses TRBV7-9 and TRBJ2-4; D is undetermined. This CDR3 is 11 amino acids long. Trimming left V 5 bases short and J 5 bases short, with 4 bases between. Germline CDR1 is SEHNR and CDR2 is FQNEAQ (reference sequence). The CDR3 sequence: CASSQQNIQYF. In nucleotides, the CDR3 is TGTGCCAGCAGCCAACAAAACATTCAGTACTTC.

The chain carries TRBV4-2 and TRBJ2-5; TRBD2 agrees at 7 bases. The CDR3 totals 17 residues. Germline CDR1 LGHNA, CDR2 YNFKEQ. Trimming took 0 bases from V and 2 from J; bases not matched to a gene: 9. Written as DNA, the CDR3 is TGTGCCAGCAGCCAAGAAGTGGGAGGGGTGGGTCAAGAGACCCAGTACTTC. Protein: CASSQEVGGVGQETQYF.

The chain is built from TRBV12-5 and TRBJ1-1, with D unresolved. Per germline, CDR1 LGHNT and CDR2 FRNRAP. V lost 11 bases to trimming and J lost 5 bases, with 15 bases between them. The CDR3 covers 12 residues. CDR3 coding DNA: TGTGCTCGTTCTCTCCCTGGGACTGAAGCTTTCTTT. Protein product: CARSLPGTEAFF.

The chain carries TRBV4-1 and TRBJ2-3, with D perhaps matching TRBD2 (6 bases). The CDR3 is 18 residues long. The V and J ends lost 0 bases and 6 bases respectively, with 22 bases between them. The germline V gene has CDR1 MGHRA and CDR2 YSYEKL. DNA for the CDR3: TGCGCCAGCAGCCAAGAACTTCCGGGAAGCGGGTATACTGATACGCAGTATTTT. This encodes CASSQELPGSGYTDTQYF.

The V and J genes are TRBV10-3 and TRBJ2-1, with a weak D call TRBD2 (5 bases). Trimming shortened V by 0 bases and J by 9 bases, and 15 bases separated the two germline ends. CDR1 ENHRY and CDR2 SYGVKD come from the germline V gene. The CDR3 covers 15 residues. The chain's CDR3 is CAISESGPLEGEQFF. The DNA of the CDR3 is TGTGCCATCAGTGAGTCGGGCCCTCTCGAGGGTGAGCAGTTCTTC.

The chain carries TRBV7-9 and TRBJ1-5; 8 bases fit TRBD1. Germline V gene data show CDR1 as SEHNR and CDR2 as FQNEAQ (reference sequence). V gave up 5 bases and J gave up 6 bases; unmatched junction bases: 9. This CDR3 has 15 residues. Here the CDR3 reads CASSEGDRSRQPQHF. In nucleotides, the CDR3 is TGTGCCAGCAGCGAAGGGGACAGGTCCCGTCAGCCCCAGCATTTT.